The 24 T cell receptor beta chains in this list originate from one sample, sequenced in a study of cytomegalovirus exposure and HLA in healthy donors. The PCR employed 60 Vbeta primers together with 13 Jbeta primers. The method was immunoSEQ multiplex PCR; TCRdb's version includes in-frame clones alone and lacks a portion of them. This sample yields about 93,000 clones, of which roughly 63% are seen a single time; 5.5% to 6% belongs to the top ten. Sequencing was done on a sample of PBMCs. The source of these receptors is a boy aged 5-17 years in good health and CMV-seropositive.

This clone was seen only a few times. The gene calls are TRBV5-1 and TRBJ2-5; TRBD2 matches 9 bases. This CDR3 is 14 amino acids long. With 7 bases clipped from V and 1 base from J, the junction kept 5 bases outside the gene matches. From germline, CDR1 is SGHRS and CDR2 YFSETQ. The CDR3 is CASRGGAAQETQYF. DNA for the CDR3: TGCGCCAGCCGCGGGGGGGCAGCCCAAGAGACCCAGTACTTC.

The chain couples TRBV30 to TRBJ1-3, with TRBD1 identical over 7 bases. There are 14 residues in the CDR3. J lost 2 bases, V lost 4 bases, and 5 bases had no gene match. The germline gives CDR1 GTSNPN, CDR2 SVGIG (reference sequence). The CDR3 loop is CAWNQGVPGNTIYF. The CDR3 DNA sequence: TGTGCCTGGAATCAGGGGGTGCCTGGAAACACCATATATTTT.

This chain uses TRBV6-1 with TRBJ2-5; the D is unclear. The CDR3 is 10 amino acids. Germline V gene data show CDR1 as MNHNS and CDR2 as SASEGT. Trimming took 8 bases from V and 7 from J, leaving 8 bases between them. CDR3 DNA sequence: TGTGCCAGCGCCTCCGGGACCCAGTACTTC. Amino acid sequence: CASASGTQYF.

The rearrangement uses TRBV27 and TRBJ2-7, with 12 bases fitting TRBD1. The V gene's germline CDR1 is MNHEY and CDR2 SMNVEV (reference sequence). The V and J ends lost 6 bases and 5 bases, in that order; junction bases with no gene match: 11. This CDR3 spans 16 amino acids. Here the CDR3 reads CASRRMGTGGYDEQYF. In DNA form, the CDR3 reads TGTGCCAGCAGACGAATGGGGACAGGGGGCTACGACGAGCAGTACTTC.

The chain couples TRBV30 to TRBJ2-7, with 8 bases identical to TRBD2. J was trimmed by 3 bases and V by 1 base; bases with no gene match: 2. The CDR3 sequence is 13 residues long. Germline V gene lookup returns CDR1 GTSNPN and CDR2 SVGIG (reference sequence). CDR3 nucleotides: TGTGCCTGGAGTGGGACTAGCAGCTACGAGCAGTACTTC. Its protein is CAWSGTSSYEQYF.

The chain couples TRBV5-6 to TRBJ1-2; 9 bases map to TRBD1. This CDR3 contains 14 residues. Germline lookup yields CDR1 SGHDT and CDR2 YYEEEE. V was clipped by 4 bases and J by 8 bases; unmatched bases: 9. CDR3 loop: CASSRKDRGGGYTF. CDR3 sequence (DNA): TGTGCCAGCAGCCGGAAGGACAGGGGAGGCGGCTACACCTTC.

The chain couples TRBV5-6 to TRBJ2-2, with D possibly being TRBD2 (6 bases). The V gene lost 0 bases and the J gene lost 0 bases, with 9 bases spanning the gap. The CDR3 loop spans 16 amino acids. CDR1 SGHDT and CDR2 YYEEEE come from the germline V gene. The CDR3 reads CASSLVGGTNTGELFF. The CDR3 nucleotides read TGTGCCAGCAGCTTGGTCGGGGGAACGAACACCGGGGAGCTGTTTTTT.

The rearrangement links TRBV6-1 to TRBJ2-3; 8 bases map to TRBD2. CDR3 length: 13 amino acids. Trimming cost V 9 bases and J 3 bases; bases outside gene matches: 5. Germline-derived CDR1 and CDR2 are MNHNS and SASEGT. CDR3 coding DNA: TGTGCCAGTCAGGTAGCGGGGACAGATACGCAGTATTTT. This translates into CASQVAGTDTQYF.

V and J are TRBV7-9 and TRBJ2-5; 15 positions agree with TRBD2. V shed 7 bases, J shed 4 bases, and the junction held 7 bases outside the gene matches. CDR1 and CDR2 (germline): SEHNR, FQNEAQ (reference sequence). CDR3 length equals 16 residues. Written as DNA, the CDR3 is TGTGCCAGCACCCGAGGGACTAGCGGGGGGAGAGAGACCCAGTACTTC. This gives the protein CASTRGTSGGRETQYF.

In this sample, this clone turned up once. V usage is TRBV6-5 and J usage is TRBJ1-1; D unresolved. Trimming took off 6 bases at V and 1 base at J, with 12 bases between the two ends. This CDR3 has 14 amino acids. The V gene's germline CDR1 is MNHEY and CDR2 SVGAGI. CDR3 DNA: TGTGCCAGCAGACCCCAGGCCCCGAACACTGAAGCTTTCTTT. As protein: CASRPQAPNTEAFF.

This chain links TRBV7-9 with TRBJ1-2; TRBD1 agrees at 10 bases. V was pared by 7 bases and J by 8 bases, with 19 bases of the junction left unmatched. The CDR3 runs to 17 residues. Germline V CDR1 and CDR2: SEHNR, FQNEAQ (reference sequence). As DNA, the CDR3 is TGTGCCAGCACCACGACTAGGACAGGGGGGCACTATAACGGCTACACCTTC. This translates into CASTTTRTGGHYNGYTF.

This CDR3 reads CASSIDLSGGLNTEAFF. The CDR3 DNA is TGTGCCAGTAGTATAGATCTATCTGGAGGGTTGAACACTGAAGCTTTCTTT. The genes are TRBV19 and TRBJ1-1; the D is unclear. CDR1 LNHDA and CDR2 SQIVND come from the germline V gene (reference sequence). The V and J ends lost 0 bases and 0 bases respectively, with 14 bases between them. The CDR3 spans 17 residues.

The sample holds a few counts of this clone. CDR3 in amino acids: CASSSGAGTGSYGYTF. The CDR3 region has the DNA TGTGCCAGCAGCTCTGGGGCGGGGACAGGGAGCTATGGCTACACCTTC. This chain connects TRBV7-3 to TRBJ1-2, with 9 positions matching TRBD1. CDR1 is SGHTA, CDR2 FQGTGA, per germline. The CDR3 spans 16 residues. J was trimmed by 4 bases and V by 4 bases; bases with no gene match: 10.

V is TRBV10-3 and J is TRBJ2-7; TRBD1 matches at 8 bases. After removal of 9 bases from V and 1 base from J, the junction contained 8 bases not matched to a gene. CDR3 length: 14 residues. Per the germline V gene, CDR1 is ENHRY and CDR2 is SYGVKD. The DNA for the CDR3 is TGTGCCATAGCCGACAGGGGCAATTCCTACGAGCAGTACTTC. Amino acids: CAIADRGNSYEQYF.

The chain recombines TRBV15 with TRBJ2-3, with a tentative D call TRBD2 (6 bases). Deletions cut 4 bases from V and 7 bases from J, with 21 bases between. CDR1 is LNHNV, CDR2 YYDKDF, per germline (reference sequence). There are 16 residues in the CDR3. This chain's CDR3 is CATSKLPSEMPHTQYF. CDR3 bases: TGTGCCACCAGCAAACTACCTAGCGAGATGCCCCATACGCAGTATTTT.

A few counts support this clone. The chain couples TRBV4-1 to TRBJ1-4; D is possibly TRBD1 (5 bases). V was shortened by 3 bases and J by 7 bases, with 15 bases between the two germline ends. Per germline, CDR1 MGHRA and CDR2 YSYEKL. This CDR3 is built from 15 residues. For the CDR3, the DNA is TGCGCCAGCAGCCAGCAAACAGGTTACCCTGAAAAACTGTTTTTT. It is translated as CASSQQTGYPEKLFF.

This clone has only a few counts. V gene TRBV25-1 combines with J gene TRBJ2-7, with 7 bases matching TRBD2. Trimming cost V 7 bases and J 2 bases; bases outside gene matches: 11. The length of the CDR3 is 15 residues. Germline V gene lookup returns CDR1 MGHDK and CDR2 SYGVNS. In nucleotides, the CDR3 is TGTGCCAGCACTAGCCCGGGGACTACCACCTACGAGCAGTACTTC. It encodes CASTSPGTTTYEQYF.

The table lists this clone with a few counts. CDR3 loop: CASSEAGGRQQYF. In DNA form, the CDR3 reads TGTGCCAGCAGTGAAGCCGGCGGGAGACAGCAGTACTTC. The chain combines TRBV25-1 with TRBJ2-7; 7 bases map to TRBD2. Germline CDR1 reads MGHDK; CDR2 reads SYGVNS. After removal of 2 bases from V and 8 bases from J, the junction contained 6 bases not matched to a gene. This CDR3 contains 13 residues.

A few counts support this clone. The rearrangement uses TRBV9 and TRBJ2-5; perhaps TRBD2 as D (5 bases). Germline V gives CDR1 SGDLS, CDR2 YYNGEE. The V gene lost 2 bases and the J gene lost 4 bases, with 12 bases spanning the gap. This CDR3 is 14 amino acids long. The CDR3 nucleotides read TGTGCCAGCAGCGTCCTAGCAACTGCAGAGACCCAGTACTTC. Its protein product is CASSVLATAETQYF.

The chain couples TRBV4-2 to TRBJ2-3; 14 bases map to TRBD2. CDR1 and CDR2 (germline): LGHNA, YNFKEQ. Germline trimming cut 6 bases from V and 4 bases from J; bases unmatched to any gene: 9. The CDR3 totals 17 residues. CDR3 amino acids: CASSLPPGLAGADTQYF. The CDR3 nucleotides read TGTGCCAGCAGTCTGCCCCCGGGACTAGCGGGGGCAGATACGCAGTATTTT.

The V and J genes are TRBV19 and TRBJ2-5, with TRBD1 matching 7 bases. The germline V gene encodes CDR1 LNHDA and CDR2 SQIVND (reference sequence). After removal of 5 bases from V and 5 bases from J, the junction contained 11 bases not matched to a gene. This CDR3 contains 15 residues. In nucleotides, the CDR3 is TGTGCCAGTAGTGAAAATATCGACAGGGTTGAGACCCAGTACTTC. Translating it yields CASSENIDRVETQYF.

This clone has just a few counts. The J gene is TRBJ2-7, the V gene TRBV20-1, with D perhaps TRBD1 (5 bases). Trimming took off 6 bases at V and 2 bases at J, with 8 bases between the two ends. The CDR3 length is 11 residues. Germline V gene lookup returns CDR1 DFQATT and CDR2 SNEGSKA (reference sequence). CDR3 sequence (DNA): TGCAGTGCAGGGGCACCCTACGAGCAGTACTTC. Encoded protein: CSAGAPYEQYF.

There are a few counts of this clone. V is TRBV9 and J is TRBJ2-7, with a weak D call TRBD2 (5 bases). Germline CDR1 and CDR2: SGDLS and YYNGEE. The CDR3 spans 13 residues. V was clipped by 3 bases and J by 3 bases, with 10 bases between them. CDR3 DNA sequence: TGTGCCAGCAGCGGAAGGACTGACTACGAGCAGTACTTC. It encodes CASSGRTDYEQYF.

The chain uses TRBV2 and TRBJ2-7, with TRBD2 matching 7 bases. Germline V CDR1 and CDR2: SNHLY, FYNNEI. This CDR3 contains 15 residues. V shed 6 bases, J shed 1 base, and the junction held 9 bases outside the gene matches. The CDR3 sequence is CASSLTSPKSYEQYF. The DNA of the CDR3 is TGTGCCAGCAGCTTGACTAGCCCCAAATCCTACGAGCAGTACTTC.